The TCR beta chain described here comes from a study of untreated major depressive disorder (dated by TCRdb to the late 2010s). About the investigation overall: In this cross-sectional case-control comparison, antidepressant-free major depressive disorder patients and individually matched non-depressed controls were compared on T cell phenotype and TCR repertoire. The sequencing was a follow-up to the differences in Vbeta 5.1, Vbeta 11 and Vbeta 22 usage that flow cytometry had picked up across the whole cohort. Results the study describes overall, beyond this receptor: In the sequencing data, TRBV25-01 and TRBV02-01 usage matched the flow-cytometry pattern but was not statistically significant. In CD4+ T cells, sequencing confirmed that depressed patients used TRBV05-01 (Vbeta 5.1) more than controls did, with a one-tailed test giving p = 0.040. Strict matching and exclusion criteria produced a comparatively small study sample, limiting generalizability of findings. The top five TRBV05-01 clones in every sequenced subject were all private clones. The sequencing comparisons used one-tailed planned tests on only three preselected Vbeta families.

The Qiagen DNeasy Blood and Tissue Kit was used to extract total genomic DNA from the purified CD4+ T cells. Following immunoSEQ immunosequencing protocols, the TCRbeta CDR3 region, as defined by IMGT, was amplified and sequenced. Under the source paper's analysis protocol: Preprocessing of raw sequence data for PCR and sequencing error correction was performed by the immunoSEQ service. The sequence data were imported into the immunoSEQ Analyzer and were further analyzed using VDJtools v1.0.7. The paired Wilcoxon signed-rank test was applied to assess differences between patients and controls. Imported from immuneACCESS, the table was reduced by TCRdb to in-frame sequences with V and J called. These copies leave out some clones; in studies compared against another copy, an unresolved V gene accounts for under half, and the cause of the remainder is not known. V and J calls and clone size are copied from that table; D and trimming were computed from the DNA. The sample table contains some 27,000 clones; only one count was recorded for roughly nine tenths of them. Roughly 0.72% of the sample is in the top ten clones.

V loses 1 base, J loses 7 bases, and the germline ends lie 13 bases apart. The CDR3 holds 14 amino acids from the cysteine to the phenylalanine. Only the CDR3 DNA stays, 42 bases, in frame from base 1. CDR1 is given as MGHDK and CDR2 as SYGVNS, both from the germline V gene. Comment on this clone: Its recognized antigen is unknown. There are no base qualities to consult, and no much larger clone falls within one base.

For sex, age, current smoking status and body mass index, every depressed patient had a pairwise-matched non-depressed control. Every participant in the study was of European descent. Patients were diagnosed with major depressive disorder by DSM-IV criteria and had a Hamilton Rating Scale for Depression score of 18 or higher. No psychiatric medication, including antidepressants, had been taken by patients for at least 8 weeks before enrollment. Depression severity among patients ranged from moderate to severe. All participants were excluded for major medical conditions, Axis I/II comorbidities, regular medication or illicit drug use, or drinking over 100 g alcohol weekly. From each participant, about 33 ml of peripheral blood was collected into EDTA tubes. Using the BD IMag Human CD4 T Lymphocyte Enrichment Set, CD4+ T cells were purified from thawed PBMCs via magnetic negative selection. A purity of about 95% was typically achieved with the CD4+ enrichment method, as confirmed by flow cytometry. A subgroup of a handful of case-control pairs, chosen blind to chemokine receptor expression and flow-cytometric repertoire skewing results, underwent TCRbeta sequencing. Every blood sample was taken in the morning at 8:00 a.m., after which PBMCs were separated out using Ficoll-Hypaque gradient centrifugation. PBMCs were cryopreserved by gradual cooling to -80°C and stored in liquid nitrogen until assayed.

The TCR comes from a woman aged 25 to 45 with major depressive disorder. The chain couples TRBV25-1 to TRBJ1-2; a confident D gene designation cannot be given. Sequenced input: CD4+ T cells from PBMCs. The CDR3 reads CASSELDRDSGYTF. The sequenced DNA is TGTGCCAGCAGTGAATTAGATAGGGATAGTGGCTACACCTTC.